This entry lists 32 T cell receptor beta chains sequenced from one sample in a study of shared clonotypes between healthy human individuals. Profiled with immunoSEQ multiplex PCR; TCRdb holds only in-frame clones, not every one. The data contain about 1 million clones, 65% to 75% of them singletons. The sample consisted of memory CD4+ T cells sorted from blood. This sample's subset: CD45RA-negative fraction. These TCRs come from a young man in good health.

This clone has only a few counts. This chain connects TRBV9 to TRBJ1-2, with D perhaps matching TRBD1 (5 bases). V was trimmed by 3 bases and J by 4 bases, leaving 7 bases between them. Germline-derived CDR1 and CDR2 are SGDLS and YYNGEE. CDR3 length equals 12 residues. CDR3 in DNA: TGTGCCAGCAGCGGACAGATCTATGGCTACACCTTC. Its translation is CASSGQIYGYTF.

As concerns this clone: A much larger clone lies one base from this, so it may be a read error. CDR3 loop: CASSLGQVNSPLHF. CDR3 in DNA: TGTGCCAGCAGCTTGGGACAGGTTAATTCACCCCTCCACTTT. The chain recombines TRBV7-3 with TRBJ1-6; TRBD1 matches at 8 bases. Germline CDR1 SGHTA, CDR2 FQGTGA. J gave up 6 bases and V 3 bases, and 1 base lay outside the gene matches. The CDR3 runs to 14 residues.

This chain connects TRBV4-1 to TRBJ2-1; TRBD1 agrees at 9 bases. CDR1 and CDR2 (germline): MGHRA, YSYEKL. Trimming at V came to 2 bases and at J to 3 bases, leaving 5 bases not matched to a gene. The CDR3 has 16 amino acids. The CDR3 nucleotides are TGCGCCAGCAGCCAATCCGGGACAGGGAACTACAATGAGCAGTTCTTC. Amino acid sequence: CASSQSGTGNYNEQFF.

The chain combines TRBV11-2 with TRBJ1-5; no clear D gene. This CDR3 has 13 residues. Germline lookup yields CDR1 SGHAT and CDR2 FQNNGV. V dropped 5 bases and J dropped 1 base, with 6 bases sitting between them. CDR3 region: CASSARSNQPQHF. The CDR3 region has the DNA TGTGCCAGCAGCGCTCGGAGCAATCAGCCCCAGCATTTT.

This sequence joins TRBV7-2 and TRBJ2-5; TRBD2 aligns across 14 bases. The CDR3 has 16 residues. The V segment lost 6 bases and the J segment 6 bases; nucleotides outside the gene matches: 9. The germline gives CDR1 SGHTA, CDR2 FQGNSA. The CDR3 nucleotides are TGTGCCAGCAGTACCGGGACTAGCGGGAGTAGCAAGACCCAGTACTTC. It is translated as CASSTGTSGSSKTQYF.

The CDR3 sequence: CASSQEGEAYNEQFF. CDR3 bases: TGCGCCAGCAGCCAAGAAGGGGAGGCCTACAATGAGCAGTTCTTC. This chain connects TRBV4-1 to TRBJ2-1; the D gene is possibly TRBD2 (6 bases). V gave up 0 bases and J gave up 2 bases, with 8 bases separating them. The CDR3 totals 15 residues. The germline V gene encodes CDR1 MGHRA and CDR2 YSYEKL.

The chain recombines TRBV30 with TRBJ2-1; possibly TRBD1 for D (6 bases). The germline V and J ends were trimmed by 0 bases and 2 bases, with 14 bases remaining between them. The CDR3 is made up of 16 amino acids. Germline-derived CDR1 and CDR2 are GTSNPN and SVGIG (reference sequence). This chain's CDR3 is CAWSVLSRGAYNEQFF. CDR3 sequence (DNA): TGTGCCTGGAGTGTACTGTCCAGGGGAGCCTACAATGAGCAGTTCTTC.

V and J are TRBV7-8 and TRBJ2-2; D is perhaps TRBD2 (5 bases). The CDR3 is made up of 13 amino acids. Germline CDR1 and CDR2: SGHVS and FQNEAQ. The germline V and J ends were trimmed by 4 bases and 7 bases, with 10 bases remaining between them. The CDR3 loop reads CASSSRTLGELFF. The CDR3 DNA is TGTGCCAGCAGCTCCAGGACTCTCGGGGAGCTGTTTTTT.

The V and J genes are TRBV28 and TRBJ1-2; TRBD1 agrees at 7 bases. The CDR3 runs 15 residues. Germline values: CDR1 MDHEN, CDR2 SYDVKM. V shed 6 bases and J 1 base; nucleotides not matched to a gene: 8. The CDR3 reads CASRRGGGDNYGYTF. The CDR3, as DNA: TGTGCCAGCAGGCGAGGGGGCGGGGATAACTATGGCTACACCTTC.

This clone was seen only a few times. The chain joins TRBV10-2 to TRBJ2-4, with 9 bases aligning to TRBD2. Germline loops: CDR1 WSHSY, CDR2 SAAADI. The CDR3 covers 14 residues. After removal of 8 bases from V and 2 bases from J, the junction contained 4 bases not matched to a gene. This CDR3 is CASSSGMTKNIQYF. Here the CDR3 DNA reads TGCGCCAGCTCTAGCGGGATGACCAAAAACATTCAGTACTTC.

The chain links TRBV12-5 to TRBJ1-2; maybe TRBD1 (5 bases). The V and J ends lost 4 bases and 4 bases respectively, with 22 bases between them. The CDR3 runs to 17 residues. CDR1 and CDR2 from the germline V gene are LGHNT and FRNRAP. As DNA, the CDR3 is TGTGCTAGTGGTTCACAAGTGGGGACCCGACAGCGCTATGGCTACACCTTC. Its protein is CASGSQVGTRQRYGYTF.

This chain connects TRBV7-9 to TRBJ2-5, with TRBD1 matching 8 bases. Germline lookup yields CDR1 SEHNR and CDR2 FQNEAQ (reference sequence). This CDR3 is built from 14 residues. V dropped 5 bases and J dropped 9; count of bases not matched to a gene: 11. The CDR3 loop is CASSQDRDRFAQYF. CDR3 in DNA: TGTGCCAGCAGCCAGGACAGGGATCGTTTTGCCCAGTACTTC. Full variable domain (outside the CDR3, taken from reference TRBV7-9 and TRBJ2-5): DTGVSQNPRHKITKRGQNVTFRCDPISEHNRLYWYRQTLGQGPEFLTYFQNEAQLEKSRLLSDRFSAERPKGSFSTLEIQRTEQGDSAMYLCASSQDRDRFAQYFGPGTRLLVL.

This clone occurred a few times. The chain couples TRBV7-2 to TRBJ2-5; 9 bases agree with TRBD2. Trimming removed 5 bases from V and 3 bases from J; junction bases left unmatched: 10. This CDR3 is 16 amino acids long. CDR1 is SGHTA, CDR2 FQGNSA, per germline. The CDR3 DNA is TGTGCCAGCAGCCCCACCCCGCTAGCGGGAAAAGAGACCCAGTACTTC. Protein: CASSPTPLAGKETQYF.

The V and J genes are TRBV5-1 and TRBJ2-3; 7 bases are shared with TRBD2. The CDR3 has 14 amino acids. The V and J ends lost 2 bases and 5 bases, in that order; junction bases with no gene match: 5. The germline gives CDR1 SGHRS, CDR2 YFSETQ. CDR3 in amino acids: CASSFTSEGDTQYF. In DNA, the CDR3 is TGCGCCAGCAGCTTCACTAGCGAGGGAGATACGCAGTATTTT.

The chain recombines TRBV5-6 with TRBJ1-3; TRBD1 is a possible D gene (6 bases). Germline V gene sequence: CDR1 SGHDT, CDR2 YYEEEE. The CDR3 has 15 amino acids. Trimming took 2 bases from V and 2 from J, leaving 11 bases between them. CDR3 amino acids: CASSFGGSAGNTIYF. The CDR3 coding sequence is TGTGCCAGCAGCTTTGGGGGCTCGGCTGGAAACACCATATATTTT.

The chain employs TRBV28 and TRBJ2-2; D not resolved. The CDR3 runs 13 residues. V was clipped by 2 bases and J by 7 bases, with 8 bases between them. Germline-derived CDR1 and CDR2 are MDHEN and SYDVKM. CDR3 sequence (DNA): TGTGCCAGCAGTTTAGGGCGGTACGGGGAGCTGTTTTTT. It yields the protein CASSLGRYGELFF.

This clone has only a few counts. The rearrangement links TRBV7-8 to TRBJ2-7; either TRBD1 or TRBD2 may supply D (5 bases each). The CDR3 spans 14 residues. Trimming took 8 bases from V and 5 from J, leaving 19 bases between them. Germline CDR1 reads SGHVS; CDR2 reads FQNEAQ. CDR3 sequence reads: CASQPGPRVDEQYF. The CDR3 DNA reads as TGTGCCAGCCAACCGGGACCTAGAGTCGACGAGCAGTACTTC. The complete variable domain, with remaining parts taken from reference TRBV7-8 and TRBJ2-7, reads GAGVSQSPRYKVAKRGQDVALRCDPISGHVSLFWYQQALGQGPEFLTYFQNEAQLDKSGLPSDRFFAERPEGSVSTLKIQRTQQEDSAVYLCASQPGPRVDEQYFGPGTRLTVT.

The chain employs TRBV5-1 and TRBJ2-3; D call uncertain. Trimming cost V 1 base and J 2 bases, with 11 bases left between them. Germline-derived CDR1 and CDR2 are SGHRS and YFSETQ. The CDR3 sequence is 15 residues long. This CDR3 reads CASSLTSISTDTQYF. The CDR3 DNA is TGCGCCAGCAGCTTGACGTCTATTTCCACAGATACGCAGTATTTT. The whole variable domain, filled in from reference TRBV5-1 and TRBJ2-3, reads KAGVTQTPRYLIKTRGQQVTLSCSPISGHRSVSWYQQTPGQGLQFLFEYFSETQRNKGNFPGRFSGRQFSNSRSEMNVSTLELGDSALYLCASSLTSISTDTQYFGPGTRLTVL.

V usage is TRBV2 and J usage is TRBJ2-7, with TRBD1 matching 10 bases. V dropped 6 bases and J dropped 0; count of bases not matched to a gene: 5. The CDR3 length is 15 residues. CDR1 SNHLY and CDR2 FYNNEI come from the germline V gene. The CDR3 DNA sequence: TGTGCCAGCAGGCACCGGGACAGGGGCTCCTACGAGCAGTACTTC. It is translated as CASRHRDRGSYEQYF. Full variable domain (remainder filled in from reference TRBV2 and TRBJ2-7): EPEVTQTPSHQVTQMGQEVILRCVPISNHLYFYWYRQILGQKVEFLVSFYNNEISEKSEIFDDQFSVERPDGSNFTLKIRSTKLEDSAMYFCASRHRDRGSYEQYFGPGTRLTVT.

CDR3 region: CASSMEGAVSTDTQYF. For the CDR3, the DNA is TGTGCCAGTAGTATGGAAGGGGCGGTAAGCACAGATACGCAGTATTTT. The genes are TRBV19 and TRBJ2-3; D possibly corresponds to TRBD1 (5 bases). Germline V gene sequence: CDR1 LNHDA, CDR2 SQIVND (reference sequence). Deletions cut 3 bases from V and 0 bases from J, with 13 bases between. The CDR3 runs 16 residues.

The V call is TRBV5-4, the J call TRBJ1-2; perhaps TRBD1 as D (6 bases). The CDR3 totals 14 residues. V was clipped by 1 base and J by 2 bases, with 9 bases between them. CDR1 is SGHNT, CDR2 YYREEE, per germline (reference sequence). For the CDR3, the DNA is TGTGCCAGCAGCTTGATGGGGGGCAACTATGGCTACACCTTC. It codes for CASSLMGGNYGYTF.

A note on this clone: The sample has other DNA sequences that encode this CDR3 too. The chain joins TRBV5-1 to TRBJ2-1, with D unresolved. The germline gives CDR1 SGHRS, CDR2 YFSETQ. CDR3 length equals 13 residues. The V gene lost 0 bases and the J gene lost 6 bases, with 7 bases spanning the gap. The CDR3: CASSLDRGNEQFF. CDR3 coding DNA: TGCGCCAGCAGCTTGGACAGAGGCAATGAGCAGTTCTTC.

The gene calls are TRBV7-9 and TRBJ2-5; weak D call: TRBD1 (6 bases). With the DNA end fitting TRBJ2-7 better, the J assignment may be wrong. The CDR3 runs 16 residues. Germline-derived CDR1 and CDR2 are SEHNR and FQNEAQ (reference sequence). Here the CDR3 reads CASSLVLTGRTYEQYF. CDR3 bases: TGTGCCAGCAGCTTAGTATTGACAGGCCGGACCTACGAGCAGTACTTC.

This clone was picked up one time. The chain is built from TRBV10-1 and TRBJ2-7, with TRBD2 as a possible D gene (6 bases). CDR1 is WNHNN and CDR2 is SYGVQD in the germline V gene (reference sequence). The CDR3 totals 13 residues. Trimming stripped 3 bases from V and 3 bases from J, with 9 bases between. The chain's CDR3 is CASSDGGVYEQYF. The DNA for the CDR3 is TGCGCCAGCAGTGACGGAGGGGTCTACGAGCAGTACTTC.

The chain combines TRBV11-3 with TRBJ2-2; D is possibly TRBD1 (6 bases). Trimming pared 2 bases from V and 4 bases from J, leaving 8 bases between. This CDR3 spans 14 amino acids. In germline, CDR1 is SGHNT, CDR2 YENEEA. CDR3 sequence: CASSLIRGTGELFF. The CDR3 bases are TGTGCCAGCAGCTTAATCAGGGGCACCGGGGAGCTGTTTTTT.

As DNA, the CDR3 is TGTGCCAGCAGTGACCACGATTTGGGCGAGCAGTACTTC. This sequence encodes CASSDHDLGEQYF. The genes are TRBV6-1 and TRBJ2-7; D gene ambiguous. The germline CDR1 and CDR2 sequences are MNHNS and SASEGT. Deletions cut 3 bases from V and 6 bases from J, with 12 bases between. The CDR3 loop spans 13 amino acids.

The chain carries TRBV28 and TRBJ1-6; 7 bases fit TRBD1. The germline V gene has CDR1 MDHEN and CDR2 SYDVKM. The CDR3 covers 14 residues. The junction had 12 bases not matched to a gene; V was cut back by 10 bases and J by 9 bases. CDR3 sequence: CAITDRVMGSPLHF. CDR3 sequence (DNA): TGTGCCATCACTGACAGGGTGATGGGTTCACCCCTCCACTTT.

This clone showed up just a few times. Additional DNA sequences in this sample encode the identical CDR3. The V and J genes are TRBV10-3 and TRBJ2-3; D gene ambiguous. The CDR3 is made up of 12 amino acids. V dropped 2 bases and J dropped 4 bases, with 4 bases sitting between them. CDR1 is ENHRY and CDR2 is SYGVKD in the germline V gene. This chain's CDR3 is CAISEVADTQYF. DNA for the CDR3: TGTGCCATCAGTGAGGTGGCAGATACGCAGTATTTT.

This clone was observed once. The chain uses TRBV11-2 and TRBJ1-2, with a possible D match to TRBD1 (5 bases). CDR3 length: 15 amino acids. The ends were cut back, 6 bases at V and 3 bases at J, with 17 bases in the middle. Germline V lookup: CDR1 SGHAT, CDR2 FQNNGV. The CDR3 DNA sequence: TGTGCCAGCAGGTCACTTAATCGAGGGGACTATGGCTACACCTTC. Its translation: CASRSLNRGDYGYTF.

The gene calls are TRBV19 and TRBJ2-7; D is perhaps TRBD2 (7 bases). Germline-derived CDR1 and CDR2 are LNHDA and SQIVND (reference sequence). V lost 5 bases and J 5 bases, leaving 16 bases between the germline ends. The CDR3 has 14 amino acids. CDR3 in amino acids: CASSSLGGRDEQYF. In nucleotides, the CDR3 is TGTGCCAGTAGTTCTCTCGGGGGGCGGGACGAGCAGTACTTC. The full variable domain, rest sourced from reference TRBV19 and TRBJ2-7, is DGGITQSPKYLFRKEGQNVTLSCEQNLNHDAMYWYRQDPGQGLRLIYYSQIVNDFQKGDIAEGYSVSREKKESFPLTVTSAQKNPTAFYLCASSSLGGRDEQYFGPGTRLTVT.

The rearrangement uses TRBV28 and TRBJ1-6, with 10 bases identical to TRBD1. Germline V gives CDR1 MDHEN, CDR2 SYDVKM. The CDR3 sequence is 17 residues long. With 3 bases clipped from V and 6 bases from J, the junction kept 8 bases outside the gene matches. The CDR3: CASSFGTGVFFNSPLHF. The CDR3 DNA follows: TGTGCCAGCAGTTTCGGGACAGGGGTTTTTTTTAATTCACCCCTCCACTTT.

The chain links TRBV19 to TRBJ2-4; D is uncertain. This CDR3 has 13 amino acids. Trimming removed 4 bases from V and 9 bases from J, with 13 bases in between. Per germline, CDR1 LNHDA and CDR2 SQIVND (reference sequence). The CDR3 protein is CASSTSSPSIQYF. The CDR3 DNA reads TGTGCCAGTAGTACCAGTTCCCCAAGCATTCAGTACTTC.